This is a list of T cell receptor beta chains from one sample in a study of blood T cells in healthy people across ages. TCRdb used MiXCR to reprocess the 5' RACE reads, holding one entry per CDR3 protein. Here the sample spans around 990,000 distinct CDR3 sequences, almost 25% being singletons. The sample was also reused in another study, on T cells of mothers and their children.

Sequenced material: blood. All receptors come from a girl under 10 years old in good health. Both conserved end residues are part of each CDR3. Each record gives: J gene, clone size, V gene, D gene, CDR3 protein, CDR3 DNA. A D gene is named only where the DNA matches it firmly. Clone size is not always given. Where it is, it says once, few, many or a class for expanded clones.

j_gene: TRBJ1-3; abundance: -; v_gene: TRBV5-6; d_gene: TRBD1; CDR3aa: CASSVNQGAAGNTIYF; CDR3nt: TGTGCCAGCAGCGTAAACCAGGGGGCGGCTGGAAACACCATATATTTT
j_gene: TRBJ1-2; abundance: few; v_gene: TRBV12-3/TRBV12-4; d_gene: -; CDR3aa: CATFRWGYTF; CDR3nt: TGTGCCACCTTCCGCTGGGGCTACACCTTC
j_gene: TRBJ2-7; abundance: few; v_gene: TRBV27; d_gene: -; CDR3aa: CASSLEADAYEQYF; CDR3nt: TGTGCCAGCAGTTTAGAGGCGGACGCCTACGAGCAGTACTTC
j_gene: TRBJ1-1; abundance: -; v_gene: TRBV24-1; d_gene: TRBD1; CDR3aa: CATSDQGDTEAFF; CDR3nt: TGTGCCACCAGTGATCAGGGGGACACTGAAGCTTTCTTT
j_gene: TRBJ2-2; abundance: -; v_gene: TRBV5-1; d_gene: -; CDR3aa: CASSFDGGTGELFF; CDR3nt: TGCGCCAGCAGCTTCGACGGGGGAACCGGGGAGCTGTTTTTT
j_gene: TRBJ2-7; abundance: -; v_gene: TRBV20-1; d_gene: -; CDR3aa: CSAKHQGGSYEQYF; CDR3nt: TGCAGTGCTAAACACCAGGGGGGCTCCTACGAGCAGTACTTC
j_gene: TRBJ2-4; abundance: -; v_gene: TRBV25-1; d_gene: TRBD2; CDR3aa: CASSPPSGRADGNIQYF; CDR3nt: TGTGCCAGCAGTCCCCCTAGCGGGAGGGCCGATGGGAACATTCAGTACTTC
j_gene: TRBJ2-1; abundance: -; v_gene: TRBV19; d_gene: -; CDR3aa: CASGHSWNEQFF; CDR3nt: TGTGCCAGCGGACACTCATGGAATGAGCAGTTCTTC
j_gene: TRBJ2-1; abundance: -; v_gene: TRBV11-2; d_gene: -; CDR3aa: CASSSRPAAADEQFF; CDR3nt: TGTGCCAGCAGCTCCCGGCCGGCTGCGGCCGATGAGCAGTTCTTC
j_gene: TRBJ1-1; abundance: -; v_gene: TRBV4-3; d_gene: TRBD1; CDR3aa: CASSLQGYGQVGGTEAFF; CDR3nt: TGCGCCAGCAGCCTCCAAGGATATGGACAGGTTGGCGGGACTGAAGCTTTCTTT
j_gene: TRBJ2-3; abundance: -; v_gene: TRBV7-9; d_gene: -; CDR3aa: CASSSSPDETQYF; CDR3nt: TGTGCCAGCAGCTCCTCGCCCGACGAGACGCAGTATTTT
j_gene: TRBJ1-2; abundance: few; v_gene: TRBV28; d_gene: -; CDR3aa: CASSIRTRPNYGYTF; CDR3nt: TGTGCCAGCAGCATAAGGACAAGACCAAACTATGGCTACACCTTC
j_gene: TRBJ2-1; abundance: many; v_gene: TRBV29-1; d_gene: -; CDR3aa: CSVAGDNEQFF; CDR3nt: TGCAGCGTTGCTGGGGACAATGAGCAGTTCTTC
j_gene: TRBJ2-1; abundance: few; v_gene: TRBV5-1; d_gene: -; CDR3aa: CASSLTTDRNEQFF; CDR3nt: TGCGCCAGCAGCTTAACGACGGATAGAAATGAGCAGTTCTTC
j_gene: TRBJ2-7; abundance: -; v_gene: TRBV6-2/TRBV6-3; d_gene: -; CDR3aa: CASSYLIYEQYF; CDR3nt: TGTGCCAGCAGCTACTTGATCTACGAGCAGTACTTC
j_gene: TRBJ2-5; abundance: many; v_gene: TRBV24-1; d_gene: -; CDR3aa: CAVGGISSQETQYF; CDR3nt: TGTGCCGTCGGGGGAATTAGTTCCCAAGAGACCCAGTACTTC
j_gene: TRBJ2-7; abundance: few; v_gene: TRBV12-3/TRBV12-4; d_gene: TRBD1; CDR3aa: CASSLFWDRGDEQYF; CDR3nt: TGTGCCAGCAGTTTATTTTGGGACAGAGGCGACGAGCAGTACTTC
j_gene: TRBJ2-1; abundance: few; v_gene: TRBV6-1; d_gene: TRBD2; CDR3aa: CASSDSGVYNEQFF; CDR3nt: TGTGCCAGCAGTGACAGCGGGGTCTACAATGAGCAGTTCTTC
j_gene: TRBJ1-5; abundance: few; v_gene: TRBV5-1; d_gene: -; CDR3aa: CASSLEGDNQPQHF; CDR3nt: TGCGCCAGCAGCTTGGAAGGGGACAATCAGCCCCAGCATTTT
j_gene: TRBJ1-1; abundance: few; v_gene: TRBV12-3/TRBV12-4; d_gene: -; CDR3aa: CASSVLGAEAFF; CDR3nt: TGTGCCAGCAGCGTTCTGGGAGCTGAAGCTTTCTTT
j_gene: TRBJ2-1; abundance: few; v_gene: TRBV3-1; d_gene: -; CDR3aa: CASSPVSGGVNEQFF; CDR3nt: TGTGCCAGCAGCCCTGTTAGCGGTGGGGTTAATGAGCAGTTCTTC
j_gene: TRBJ2-1; abundance: -; v_gene: TRBV15; d_gene: -; CDR3aa: CATSRDVTEYNEQFF; CDR3nt: TGTGCCACCAGCAGAGATGTGACAGAATACAATGAGCAGTTCTTC
j_gene: TRBJ1-1; abundance: -; v_gene: TRBV5-6; d_gene: -; CDR3aa: CASSFGSQYMNTEAFF; CDR3nt: TGTGCCAGCAGCTTCGGTAGTCAATACATGAACACTGAAGCTTTCTTT
j_gene: TRBJ1-2; abundance: -; v_gene: TRBV9; d_gene: -; CDR3aa: CASSPRGEADYGYTF; CDR3nt: TGCGCCAGCAGCCCAAGAGGGGAGGCGGACTATGGCTACACCTTC